One sample yielded the 2 T cell receptor beta chains listed below, sequenced in a study of blood T cell repertoires in COVID-19. Method: immunoSEQ multiplex PCR; TCRdb's copy keeps in-frame clones and lacks some. The data hold over 90,000 clones, with about 88% observed a single time. The sequenced material came from peripheral blood. These receptors were obtained from a man at least 80 years old with acute or convalescent COVID-19.

CDR3 bases: TGTGCCAGCAGCCCGGGACTAGCGGGCAATGAGCAGTTCTTC. This encodes CASSPGLAGNEQFF. This chain uses TRBV4-2 with TRBJ2-1; 12 bases match TRBD2. Trimming took 4 bases from V and 6 from J; bases not matched to a gene: 1. The CDR3 runs 14 residues. Germline V gives CDR1 LGHNA, CDR2 YNFKEQ.

The rearrangement joins TRBV20-1 to TRBJ1-2, with TRBD1 matching over 7 bases. The V gene's germline CDR1 is DFQATT and CDR2 SNEGSKA (reference sequence). The CDR3 runs 11 residues. The V segment lost 6 bases and the J segment 4 bases; nucleotides outside the gene matches: 2. CDR3 nucleotide sequence: TGCAGTGCAGAGGGGGCCTATGGCTACACCTTC. Encoded protein: CSAEGAYGYTF.